This TCR beta chain was sequenced during a study of blood T cell repertoires in COVID-19. Study as a whole: Both acute and convalescent COVID-19 samples were obtained from the United States, Italy and Spain. T cells, B-cell-depleted T cells, or PBMCs supplied cDNA or gDNA.

The data were produced by immunoSEQ multiplex PCR, yet TCRdb's version contains in-frame clones alone and is incomplete. The sample gives a few hundred thousand clones, around 89% of which show up once; 0.99% is in the top ten. The J segment lost 4 bases and the V segment lost 6 bases, leaving 8 bases of the junction unmatched. The CDR3 covers 14 residues. The germline CDR1 and CDR2 sequences are MNHEY and SVGAGI. In this sample, this clone turned up a few times. Sequences were obtained from peripheral blood. This chain uses TRBV6-5 with TRBJ1-1; 7 bases are a match to TRBD1. This sequence was found in a woman aged 40 to 49 who had recovered from COVID-19. The CDR3 is CASRDTGEFTEAFF. CDR3 nucleotide sequence: TGTGCCAGCAGGGACACAGGGGAGTTCACTGAAGCTTTCTTT.